A single sample gave rise to the 6 T cell receptor beta chains below, sequenced in a study of immune evolution from preneoplasia to lung adenocarcinoma. Clones were sequenced by immunoSEQ multiplex PCR, and TCRdb holds only the in-frame ones, with some missing. The table shows about 7,500 clones, with roughly three quarters occurring only once. Sequenced: FFPE invasive lung adenocarcinoma tissue. The receptors were gathered from a person in their 40s with lung adenocarcinoma.

This clone was seen just once. This chain connects TRBV4-2 to TRBJ2-1, with 8 bases that match TRBD2. V was clipped by 5 bases and J by 8 bases; unmatched bases: 11. The germline V gene has CDR1 LGHNA and CDR2 YNFKEQ. The CDR3 is made up of 15 amino acids. The CDR3 nucleotides are TGTGCCAGCAGCGCTGCTAGCGGGCCTTTCGATGAGCAGTTCTTC. It yields the protein CASSAASGPFDEQFF.

V gene TRBV6-1 combines with J gene TRBJ1-1; unclear D gene. CDR1 MNHNS and CDR2 SASEGT come from the germline V gene. The CDR3 is 14 amino acids. Trimming took 3 bases from V and 6 from J, leaving 14 bases between them. Written as DNA, the CDR3 is TGTGCCAGCAGTGACCCGACACTTACCTCTGAAGCTTTCTTT. Translation gives CASSDPTLTSEAFF.

The CDR3, as DNA: TGTGCCAGCTCACGGGTTGTCATGGACACAAGAACGAACACCGGGGAGCTGTTTTTT. Translating it yields CASSRVVMDTRTNTGELFF. This chain joins TRBV18 and TRBJ2-2; weak D call: TRBD1 (5 bases). CDR1 and CDR2 (germline): KGHSH, LQKENI. Deletions cut 4 bases from V and 0 bases from J, with 21 bases between. This CDR3 is 19 amino acids long.

This chain uses TRBV7-2 with TRBJ1-5; D unclear. Germline CDR1 SGHTA, CDR2 FQGNSA. CDR3 length: 14 residues. V was shortened by 3 bases and J by 0 bases, with 6 bases between the two germline ends. CDR3 nucleotides: TGTGCCAGCAGCTTCGGGTATAGCAATCAGCCCCAGCATTTT. It encodes CASSFGYSNQPQHF.

The V gene is TRBV5-1, the J gene TRBJ2-2; 8 bases align to TRBD1. The germline CDR1 and CDR2 sequences are SGHRS and YFSETQ. This CDR3 has 14 residues. J was trimmed by 1 base and V by 4 bases; bases with no gene match: 0. The CDR3 here is CASSGTGNTGELFF. CDR3 DNA: TGCGCCAGCAGCGGGACAGGGAACACCGGGGAGCTGTTTTTT.

In its sample, this clone was seen a few times. This CDR3 is CSVGTYYGYTF. The DNA of the CDR3 is TGCAGCGTTGGGACCTACTATGGCTACACCTTC. The chain has TRBV29-1 and TRBJ1-2; D remains unclear. Trimming cost V 4 bases and J 3 bases, with 6 bases left between them. Germline V gene lookup returns CDR1 SQVTM and CDR2 ANQGSEA. CDR3 length: 11 amino acids.